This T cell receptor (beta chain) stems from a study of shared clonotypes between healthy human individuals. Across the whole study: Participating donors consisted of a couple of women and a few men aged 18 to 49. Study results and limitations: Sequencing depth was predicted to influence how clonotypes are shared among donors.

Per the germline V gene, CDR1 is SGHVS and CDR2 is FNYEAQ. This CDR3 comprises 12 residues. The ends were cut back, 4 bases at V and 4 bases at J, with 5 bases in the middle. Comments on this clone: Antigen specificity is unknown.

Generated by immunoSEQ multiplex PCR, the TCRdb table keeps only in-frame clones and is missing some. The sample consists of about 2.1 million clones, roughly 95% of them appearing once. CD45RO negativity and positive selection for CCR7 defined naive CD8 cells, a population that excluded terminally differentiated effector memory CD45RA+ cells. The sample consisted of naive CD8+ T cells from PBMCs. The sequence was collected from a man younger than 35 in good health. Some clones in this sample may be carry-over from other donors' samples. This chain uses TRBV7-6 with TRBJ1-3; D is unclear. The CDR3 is CASSSVGNTIYF. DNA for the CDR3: TGTGCCAGCAGCTCCGTAGGAAACACCATATATTTT. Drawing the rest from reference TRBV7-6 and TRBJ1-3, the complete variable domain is GAGVSQSPRYKVTKRGQDVALRCDPISGHVSLYWYRQALGQGPEFLTYFNYEAQQDKSGLPNDRFSAERPEGSISTLTIQRTEQRDSAMYRCASSSVGNTIYFGEGSWLTVV.